The 25 T cell receptor beta chains below come from one sample, sequenced in a study of T cell repertoires in cytomegalovirus infection. TCRdb passed the reads through MiXCR, listing each CDR3 protein once. The sample lists approximately 170,000 distinct CDR3 sequences; approximately 17% were seen once. Sequenced: CD8+ T cells from PBMCs. The receptor set was obtained from a human donor in good health (CMV status not recorded). Some clones in this sample may be carry-over from other donors' samples.

The chain couples TRBV5-6 to TRBJ2-2; D remains ambiguous. Germline assignment: CDR1 SGHDT and CDR2 YYEEEE. Trimming removed 3 bases from V and 4 bases from J, with 7 bases in between. CDR3 length: 13 residues. CDR3: CASSSGFTGELFF. CDR3 in DNA: TGTGCCAGCAGCTCCGGATTCACCGGGGAGCTGTTTTTT. Combining the CDR3 with reference TRBV5-6 and TRBJ2-2 gives the whole variable domain DAGVTQSPTHLIKTRGQQVTLRCSPKSGHDTVSWYQQALGQGPQFIFQYYEEEERQRGNFPDRFSGHQFPNYSSELNVNALLLGDSALYLCASSSGFTGELFFGEGSRLTVL.

This clonotype was found a few times. The rearrangement uses TRBV7-2 and TRBJ2-3, with 10 bases that match TRBD2. In germline, CDR1 is SGHTA, CDR2 FQGNSA. There are 16 residues in the CDR3. Unmatched junction bases numbered 4, after V lost 1 base and J lost 3 bases. For the CDR3, the DNA is TGTGCCAGCAGCTTAGTGCTAGCGGGGGAAACAGATACGCAGTATTTT. Translation: CASSLVLAGETDTQYF.

In its sample, this clonotype was seen many times. The chain uses TRBV10-3 and TRBJ1-5, with D unclear. The CDR3 sequence is 15 residues long. V lost 2 bases, J lost 3 bases, and 11 bases lay in between. CDR1 ENHRY and CDR2 SYGVKD come from the germline V gene. CDR3 bases: TGTGCCATCAGTGAGGATAAGGGTGCCAATCAGCCCCAGCATTTT. Its translation is CAISEDKGANQPQHF.

This clonotype has just one count. The chain couples TRBV19 to TRBJ1-1, with D possibly being TRBD1 (6 bases). The germline V gene encodes CDR1 LNHDA and CDR2 SQIVND (reference sequence). The CDR3 covers 15 residues. V was clipped by 8 bases and J by 5 bases, with 21 bases between them. The CDR3 reads CASSRTALFNTEAFF. For the CDR3, the DNA is TGTGCCAGTTCGAGGACAGCCCTTTTCAATACTGAAGCTTTCTTT.

The V call is TRBV9, the J call TRBJ2-1; TRBD1 matches 8 bases. V lost 0 bases, J lost 6 bases, and 5 bases stayed unmatched. CDR3 length: 15 amino acids. Germline V CDR1 and CDR2: SGDLS, YYNGEE. CDR3 in DNA: TGTGCCAGCAGCGTAGTTACAGGGGGTATCAATGAGCAGTTCTTC. This encodes CASSVVTGGINEQFF.

This clonotype was picked up a small number of times. The chain is built from TRBV6-1 and TRBJ2-3; 8 bases agree with TRBD1. J was trimmed by 3 bases and V by 6 bases; bases with no gene match: 5. The germline V gene encodes CDR1 MNHNS and CDR2 SASEGT. This CDR3 comprises 14 residues. CDR3 DNA sequence: TGTGCCAGCAGCGATGGACAGGGTACAGATACGCAGTATTTT. This sequence encodes CASSDGQGTDTQYF.

This sequence joins TRBV7-8 and TRBJ2-5; D perhaps matches TRBD1 (7 bases). Germline loops: CDR1 SGHVS, CDR2 FQNEAQ. The CDR3 covers 16 residues. Trimming shortened V by 7 bases and J by 1 base, and 19 bases separated the two germline ends. Here the CDR3 reads CASTFTGDSIQETQYF. The CDR3 nucleotides are TGTGCCAGCACGTTTACAGGGGACTCCATCCAAGAGACCCAGTACTTC.

The chain combines TRBV6-1 with TRBJ2-1; D uncertain. Germline lookup yields CDR1 MNHNS and CDR2 SASEGT. Between the trimmed V and J ends, which lost 2 bases and 8 bases, there was a span of 16 bases. The CDR3 has 15 residues. The CDR3 DNA is TGTGCCAGCAGTGAAAGGGCTAGAAGAGGCGATGAGCAGTTCTTC. Protein product: CASSERARRGDEQFF.

The chain is built from TRBV7-8 and TRBJ2-3, with 13 bases lining up with TRBD2. CDR1 and CDR2 from the germline V gene are SGHVS and FQNEAQ. The CDR3 covers 20 residues. Trimming removed 5 bases from V and 4 bases from J; junction bases left unmatched: 18. The CDR3: CASSVRTSGGAHRVADTQYF. For the CDR3, the DNA is TGTGCCAGCAGCGTCCGAACTAGCGGGGGGGCTCATCGCGTGGCAGATACGCAGTATTTT.

In its sample, this clonotype was seen a few times. Mismatch with germline at one junction end may stem from a read error. The rearrangement links TRBV6-6 to TRBJ2-5, with D uncertain. CDR1 is MNHNY, CDR2 SVGAGI, per germline (reference sequence). The CDR3 is 13 residues long. In DNA, the CDR3 is TGTGCCAGCAGTTACTCCGACCACGAGACCCAGTACTTC. Amino acid sequence: CASSYSDHETQYF.

This chain uses TRBV7-6 with TRBJ2-1; D is undetermined. The germline CDR1 and CDR2 sequences are SGHVS and FNYEAQ. This CDR3 region has 13 residues. Trimming removed 2 bases from V and 7 bases from J, with 9 bases in between. The CDR3 loop reads CASSLLGPNEQFF. CDR3 bases: TGTGCCAGCAGCTTACTCGGGCCGAATGAGCAGTTCTTC.

This clonotype was counted only a few times. This sequence joins TRBV7-3 and TRBJ2-2; 10 bases map to TRBD2. CDR1 is SGHTA and CDR2 is FQGTGA in the germline V gene. The ends lost 1 base at V and 1 base at J; junction bases unmatched: 9. This CDR3 has 19 residues. The CDR3 reads CASSLRSQREGLNTGELFF. CDR3 sequence (DNA): TGTGCCAGCAGCTTAAGGTCCCAGCGGGAGGGCCTGAACACCGGGGAGCTGTTTTTT.

This clonotype was observed a few times. This chain links TRBV7-8 with TRBJ1-1; no definite D call. Germline V gene lookup returns CDR1 SGHVS and CDR2 FQNEAQ. CDR3 length: 12 residues. Between the trimmed V and J ends, which lost 9 bases and 1 base, there was a span of 9 bases. The CDR3 sequence: CASNPGNTEAFF. CDR3 nucleotides: TGTGCCAGTAACCCGGGGAACACTGAAGCTTTCTTT.

The rearrangement joins TRBV7-8 to TRBJ2-3; D is unresolved. V was shortened by 1 base and J by 6 bases, with 8 bases between the two germline ends. CDR1 SGHVS and CDR2 FQNEAQ come from the germline V gene. The CDR3 is made up of 13 amino acids. The CDR3 spells CASSLGWTDTQYF. The DNA for the CDR3 is TGTGCCAGCAGCTTAGGGTGGACGGATACGCAGTATTTT.

About this clonotype itself: At one end the junction does not follow the germline gene, possibly because of a read error. The chain recombines TRBV5-3 with TRBJ2-7, with 7 bases matching TRBD1. TRBV5-3 is flagged as an ORF with uncertain function. The CDR3 runs to 15 residues. CDR3 residues: CASSLSLTGAREQYF. DNA of the CDR3: TGTGCCAGCAGCTTGTCCCTCACAGGGGCGAGGGAGCAGTACTTC.

This clonotype was seen only a few times. This chain uses TRBV7-7 with TRBJ2-3; maybe TRBD2 (6 bases). CDR3 length equals 15 residues. V dropped 5 bases and J dropped 5 bases, with 17 bases sitting between them. Germline V gene sequence: CDR1 SSHAT, CDR2 FNYEAQ (reference sequence). The chain's CDR3 is CASSNILAGGDTQYF. As DNA, the CDR3 is TGTGCCAGCAGCAATATACTAGCTGGAGGAGATACGCAGTATTTT.

Details on this clonotype: A much larger clonotype is one base distant, so this may be a read error. The CDR3 loop reads CASRLSRGYEKLFF. The CDR3 DNA sequence: TGTGCCAGCCGTTTATCCCGGGGATATGAAAAACTGTTTTTT. V and J are TRBV27 and TRBJ1-4; no clear D. The CDR3 contains 14 residues. CDR1 and CDR2 from the germline V gene are MNHEY and SMNVEV (reference sequence).

Many counts were recorded for this clonotype. V and J are TRBV7-2 and TRBJ1-6; D is unresolved. The CDR3 loop spans 14 amino acids. Deletions cut 4 bases from V and 9 bases from J, with 13 bases between. Germline V gene lookup returns CDR1 SGHTA and CDR2 FQGNSA. The CDR3 spells CASSYAVGGSPLHF. The CDR3 nucleotides read TGTGCCAGCAGCTACGCCGTGGGAGGTTCACCCCTCCACTTT.

The CDR3 nucleotides are TGTGCCAGTCACCTGCGGGACAGCCCCACAGATACGCAGTATTTT. Translating it yields CASHLRDSPTDTQYF. The J gene is TRBJ2-3, the V gene TRBV6-5, with a tentative D call TRBD1 (7 bases). From germline, CDR1 is MNHEY and CDR2 SVGAGI. Trimming removed 9 bases from V and 2 bases from J, with 18 bases in between. The CDR3 is made up of 15 amino acids.

This chain connects TRBV5-4 to TRBJ2-3; 8 bases agree with TRBD2. The CDR3 is 13 residues long. The V and J ends lost 4 bases and 5 bases, in that order; junction bases with no gene match: 3. Germline values: CDR1 SGHNT, CDR2 YYREEE (reference sequence). The CDR3 is CASSGLAEDTQYF. The CDR3 DNA follows: TGTGCCAGCAGCGGACTAGCCGAAGATACGCAGTATTTT.

This chain connects TRBV11-2 to TRBJ1-4, with D unresolved. The CDR3 consists of 16 residues. CDR1 and CDR2 from the germline V gene are SGHAT and FQNNGV. Trimming pared 5 bases from V and 0 bases from J, leaving 13 bases between. The CDR3 bases are TGTGCCAGCAGCGCTAATTCACAAACAACTAATGAAAAACTGTTTTTT. Protein product: CASSANSQTTNEKLFF.

This clonotype was seen a few times. The chain joins TRBV11-2 to TRBJ2-7; perhaps TRBD1 as D (6 bases). Germline CDR1 and CDR2: SGHAT and FQNNGV. V was pared by 3 bases and J by 2 bases, with 14 bases between. This CDR3 is 15 amino acids long. The CDR3 nucleotides read TGTGCCAGCAGCTTCTCCCGTAGGGGGACCTACGAGCAGTACTTC. Amino acid sequence: CASSFSRRGTYEQYF.

The DNA for the CDR3 is TGCAGCGTCGTACGGGATAGGGGGGCCTACGAGCAGTACTTC. This sequence encodes CSVVRDRGAYEQYF. The chain uses TRBV29-1 and TRBJ2-7; either TRBD1 or TRBD2 may supply D (6 bases each). The CDR3 loop spans 14 amino acids. Germline-derived CDR1 and CDR2 are SQVTM and ANQGSEA. V dropped 6 bases and J dropped 2 bases, with 17 bases sitting between them.

The chain has TRBV7-6 and TRBJ2-5; no reliable D call. The germline CDR1 and CDR2 sequences are SGHVS and FNYEAQ. This CDR3 has 17 residues. With 1 base removed from V and 2 bases from J, the gap between germline ends came to 17 bases. CDR3 in amino acids: CASSLEGYQDLQETQYF. The DNA of the CDR3 is TGTGCCAGCAGCTTAGAAGGTTACCAGGACCTTCAAGAGACCCAGTACTTC.

The chain recombines TRBV7-2 with TRBJ1-1; TRBD1 matches at 8 bases. With 5 bases clipped from V and 1 base from J, the junction kept 9 bases outside the gene matches. CDR3 size: 16 residues. From germline, CDR1 is SGHTA and CDR2 FQGNSA. The CDR3, as DNA: TGTGCCAGCAGCCGACAGGGGTGGGGTTGGAACACTGAAGCTTTCTTT. Protein: CASSRQGWGWNTEAFF.